A single sample is the source of the 3 T cell receptor beta chains below, sequenced in a study of T cell responses to AZD1222 COVID-19 vaccine. Repertoires were generated with immunoSEQ multiplex PCR, while TCRdb's copy carries only in-frame clones and drops some. The sample yields tens of thousands of clones, approximately 85% seen once. The source material was peripheral blood, sampled on day 0 of MenACWY control vaccination. All receptors derive from an adult in good health.

This sequence joins TRBV5-4 and TRBJ1-1, with 9 bases fitting TRBD1. Germline assignment: CDR1 SGHNT and CDR2 YYREEE (reference sequence). The junction had 5 bases not matched to a gene; V was cut back by 4 bases and J by 1 base. The CDR3 is made up of 15 amino acids. The CDR3 region has the DNA TGTGCCAGCAGCATACCGACAGGGGGGAACACTGAAGCTTTCTTT. Protein sequence: CASSIPTGGNTEAFF.

This sequence joins TRBV15 and TRBJ1-2; tentatively, D is TRBD1 (6 bases). Germline V lookup: CDR1 LNHNV, CDR2 YYDKDF (reference sequence). V was clipped by 3 bases and J by 5 bases, with 10 bases between them. The CDR3 has 13 residues. The CDR3 sequence is CATSRSGAYGYTF. The CDR3 DNA sequence: TGTGCCACCAGCAGGTCAGGGGCTTATGGCTACACCTTC.

A single count supports this clone. The chain combines TRBV19 with TRBJ1-5; the D gene is possibly TRBD1 (5 bases). This CDR3 is 15 amino acids long. Germline V gene data show CDR1 as LNHDA and CDR2 as SQIVND (reference sequence). Trimming took off 5 bases at V and 2 bases at J, with 13 bases between the two ends. CDR3 sequence: CASSAGTWGNQPQHF. In DNA, the CDR3 is TGTGCCAGTAGTGCTGGGACCTGGGGCAATCAGCCCCAGCATTTT.